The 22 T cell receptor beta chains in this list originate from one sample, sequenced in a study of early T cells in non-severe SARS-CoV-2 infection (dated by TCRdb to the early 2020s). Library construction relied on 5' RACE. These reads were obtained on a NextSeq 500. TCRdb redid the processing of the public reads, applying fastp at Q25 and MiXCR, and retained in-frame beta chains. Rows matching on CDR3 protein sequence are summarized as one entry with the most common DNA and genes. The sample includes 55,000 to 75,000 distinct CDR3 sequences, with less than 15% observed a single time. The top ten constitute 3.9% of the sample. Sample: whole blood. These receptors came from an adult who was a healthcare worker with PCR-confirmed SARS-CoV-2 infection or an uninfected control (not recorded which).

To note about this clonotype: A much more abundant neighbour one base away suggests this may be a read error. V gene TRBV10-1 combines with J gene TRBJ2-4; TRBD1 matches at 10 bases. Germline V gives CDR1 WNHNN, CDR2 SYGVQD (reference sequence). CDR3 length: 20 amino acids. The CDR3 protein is CASRKTGGDRGRKAINIQYF. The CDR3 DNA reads TGCGCCAGCAGAAAGACTGGAGGAGACAGGGGGCGAAAGGCCATAAACATTCAGTACTTC.

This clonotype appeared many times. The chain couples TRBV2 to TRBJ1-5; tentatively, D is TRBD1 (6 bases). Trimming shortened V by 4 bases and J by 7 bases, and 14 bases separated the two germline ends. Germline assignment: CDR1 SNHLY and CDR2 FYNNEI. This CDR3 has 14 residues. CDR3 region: CASSGAQGRQPQHF. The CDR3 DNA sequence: TGTGCCAGCAGTGGGGCACAGGGTAGACAGCCCCAGCATTTT.

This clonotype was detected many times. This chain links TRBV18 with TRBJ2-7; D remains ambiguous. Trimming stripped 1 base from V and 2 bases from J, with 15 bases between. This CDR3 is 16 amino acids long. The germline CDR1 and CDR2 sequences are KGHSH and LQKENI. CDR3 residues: CASSPRFEAGPYEQYF. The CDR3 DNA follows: TGTGCCAGCTCACCACGGTTTGAGGCTGGGCCCTACGAGCAGTACTTC.

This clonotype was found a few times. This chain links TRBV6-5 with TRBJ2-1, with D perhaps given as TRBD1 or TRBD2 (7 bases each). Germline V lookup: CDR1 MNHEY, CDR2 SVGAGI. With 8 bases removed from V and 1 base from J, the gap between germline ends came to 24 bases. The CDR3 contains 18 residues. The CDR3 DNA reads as TGTGCCAGCCCGGGGGGACAGTATCCTAGCGGTTCCTACAATGAGCAGTTCTTC. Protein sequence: CASPGGQYPSGSYNEQFF.

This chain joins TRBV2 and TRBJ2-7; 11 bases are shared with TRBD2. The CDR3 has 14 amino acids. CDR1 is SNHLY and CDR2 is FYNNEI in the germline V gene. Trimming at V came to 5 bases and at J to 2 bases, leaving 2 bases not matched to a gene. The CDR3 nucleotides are TGTGCCAGCAGTAAACTAGCGGGAGCCTACGAGCAGTACTTC. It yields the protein CASSKLAGAYEQYF. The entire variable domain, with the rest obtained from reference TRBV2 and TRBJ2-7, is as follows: EPEVTQTPSHQVTQMGQEVILRCVPISNHLYFYWYRQILGQKVEFLVSFYNNEISEKSEIFDDQFSVERPDGSNFTLKIRSTKLEDSAMYFCASSKLAGAYEQYFGPGTRLTVT.

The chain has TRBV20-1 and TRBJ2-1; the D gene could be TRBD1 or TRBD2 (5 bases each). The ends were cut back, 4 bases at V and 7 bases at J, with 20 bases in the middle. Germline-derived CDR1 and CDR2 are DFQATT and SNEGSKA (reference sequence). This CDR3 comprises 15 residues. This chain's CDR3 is CSATARDLVTNEQFF. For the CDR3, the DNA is TGCAGTGCTACCGCCCGGGACCTGGTGACAAATGAGCAGTTCTTC.

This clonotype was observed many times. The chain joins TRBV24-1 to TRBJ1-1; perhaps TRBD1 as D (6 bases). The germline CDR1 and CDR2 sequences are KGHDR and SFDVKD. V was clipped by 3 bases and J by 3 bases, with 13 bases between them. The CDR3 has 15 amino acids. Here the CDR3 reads CATSDGGAGDTEAFF. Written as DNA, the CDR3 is TGTGCCACCAGTGATGGGGGGGCCGGGGACACTGAAGCTTTCTTT.

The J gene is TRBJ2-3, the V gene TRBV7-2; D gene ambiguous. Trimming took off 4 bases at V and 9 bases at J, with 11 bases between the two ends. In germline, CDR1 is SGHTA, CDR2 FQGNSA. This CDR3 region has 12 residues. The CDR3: CASSSRTETQYF. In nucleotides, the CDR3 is TGTGCCAGCAGCTCCCGGACGGAGACGCAGTATTTT.

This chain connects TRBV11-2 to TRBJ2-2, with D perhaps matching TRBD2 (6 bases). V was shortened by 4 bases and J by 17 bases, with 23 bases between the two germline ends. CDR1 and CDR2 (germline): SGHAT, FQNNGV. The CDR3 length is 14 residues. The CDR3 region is CASSSGSGPGEPFF. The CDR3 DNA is TGTGCCAGCAGCTCCGGCAGCGGGCCCGGGGAGCCCTTTTTT.

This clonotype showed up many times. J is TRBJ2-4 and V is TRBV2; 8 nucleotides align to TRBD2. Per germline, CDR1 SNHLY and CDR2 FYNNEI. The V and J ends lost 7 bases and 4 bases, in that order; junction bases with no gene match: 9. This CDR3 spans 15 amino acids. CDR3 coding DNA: TGTGCCAGCATCCGGCCGTCTAGCGGGAAAAACATTCAGTACTTC. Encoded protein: CASIRPSSGKNIQYF.

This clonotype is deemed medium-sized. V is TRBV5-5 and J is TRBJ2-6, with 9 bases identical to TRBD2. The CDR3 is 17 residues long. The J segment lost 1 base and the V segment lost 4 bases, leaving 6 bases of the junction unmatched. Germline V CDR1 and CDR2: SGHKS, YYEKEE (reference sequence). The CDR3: CASSIQTSGSGANVLTF. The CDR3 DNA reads TGTGCCAGCAGCATACAGACTAGCGGTTCTGGGGCCAACGTCCTGACTTTC.

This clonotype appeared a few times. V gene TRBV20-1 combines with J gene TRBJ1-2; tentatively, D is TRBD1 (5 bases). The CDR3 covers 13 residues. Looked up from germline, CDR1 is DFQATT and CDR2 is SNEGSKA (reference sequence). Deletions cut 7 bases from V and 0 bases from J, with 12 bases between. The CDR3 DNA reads TGCAGTGTCCAGGGTGCGTCTAACTATGGCTACACCTTC. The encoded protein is CSVQGASNYGYTF.

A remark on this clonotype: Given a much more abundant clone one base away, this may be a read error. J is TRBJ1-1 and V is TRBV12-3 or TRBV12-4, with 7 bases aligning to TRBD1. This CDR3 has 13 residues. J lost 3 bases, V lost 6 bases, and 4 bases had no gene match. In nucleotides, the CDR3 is TGTGCCAGCAGGGGACAGCGTCACACTGAAGCTTTCTTT. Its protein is CASRGQRHTEAFF.

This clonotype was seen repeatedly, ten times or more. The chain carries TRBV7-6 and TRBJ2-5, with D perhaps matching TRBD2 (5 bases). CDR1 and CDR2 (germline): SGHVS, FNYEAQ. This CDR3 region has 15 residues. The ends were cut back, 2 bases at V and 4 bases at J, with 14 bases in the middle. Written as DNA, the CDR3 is TGTGCCAGCAGCTTAAACTTGGGAGTCGGAGAGACCCAGTACTTC. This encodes CASSLNLGVGETQYF.

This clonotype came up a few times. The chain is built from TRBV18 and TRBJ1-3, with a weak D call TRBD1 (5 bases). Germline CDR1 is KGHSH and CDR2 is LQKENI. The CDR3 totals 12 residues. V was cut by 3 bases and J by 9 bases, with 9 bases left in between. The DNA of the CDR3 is TGTGCCAGCTCACCCGAGGGACTCACCATATATTTT. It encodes CASSPEGLTIYF.

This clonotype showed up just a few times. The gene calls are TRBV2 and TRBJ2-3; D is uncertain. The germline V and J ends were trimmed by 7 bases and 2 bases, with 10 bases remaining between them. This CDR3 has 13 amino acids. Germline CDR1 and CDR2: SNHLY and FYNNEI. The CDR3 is CASNGIYTDTQYF. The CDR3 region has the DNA TGTGCCAGCAACGGAATATACACAGATACGCAGTATTTT.

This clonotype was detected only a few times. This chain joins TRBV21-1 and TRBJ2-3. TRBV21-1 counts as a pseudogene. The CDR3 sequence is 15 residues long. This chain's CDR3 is CASSKRLSSTDTQYF. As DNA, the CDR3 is TGTGCCAGCAGCAAAAGGCTGTCTAGCACAGATACGCAGTATTTT.

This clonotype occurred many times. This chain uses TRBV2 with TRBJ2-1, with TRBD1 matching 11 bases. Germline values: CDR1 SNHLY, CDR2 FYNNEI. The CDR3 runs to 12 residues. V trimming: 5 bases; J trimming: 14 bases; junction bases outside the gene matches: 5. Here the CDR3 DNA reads TGTGCCAGCAGTTCGGACAGGGGGCAGGAGTTCTTC. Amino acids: CASSSDRGQEFF.

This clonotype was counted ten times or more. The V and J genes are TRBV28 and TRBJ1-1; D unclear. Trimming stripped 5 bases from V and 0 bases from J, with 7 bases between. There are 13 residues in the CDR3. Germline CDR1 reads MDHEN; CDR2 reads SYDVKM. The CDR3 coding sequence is TGTGCCAGCAGTCCCTACGTGAACACTGAAGCTTTCTTT. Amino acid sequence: CASSPYVNTEAFF.

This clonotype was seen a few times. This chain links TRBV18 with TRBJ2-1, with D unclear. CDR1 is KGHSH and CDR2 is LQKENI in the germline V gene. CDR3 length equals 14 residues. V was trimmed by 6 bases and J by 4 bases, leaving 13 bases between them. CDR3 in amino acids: CASSSTPEYNEQFF. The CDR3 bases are TGTGCCAGCTCCTCTACTCCTGAATACAATGAGCAGTTCTTC.

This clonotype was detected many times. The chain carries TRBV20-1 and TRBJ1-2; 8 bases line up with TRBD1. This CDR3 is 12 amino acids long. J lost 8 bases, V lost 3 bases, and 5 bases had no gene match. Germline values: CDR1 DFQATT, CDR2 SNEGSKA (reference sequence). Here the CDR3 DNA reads TGCAGTGCTAGCCGGGACAGGCCAGGCTACACCTTC. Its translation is CSASRDRPGYTF.

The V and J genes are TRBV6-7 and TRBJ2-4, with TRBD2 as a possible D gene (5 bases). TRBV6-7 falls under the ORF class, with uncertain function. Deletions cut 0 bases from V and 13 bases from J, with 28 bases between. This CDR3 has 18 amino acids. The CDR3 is CASSYSGGEGVGQIEQYF. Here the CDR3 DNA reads TGTGCCAGCAGTTACTCAGGAGGAGAGGGCGTGGGTCAGATAGAACAGTACTTC.